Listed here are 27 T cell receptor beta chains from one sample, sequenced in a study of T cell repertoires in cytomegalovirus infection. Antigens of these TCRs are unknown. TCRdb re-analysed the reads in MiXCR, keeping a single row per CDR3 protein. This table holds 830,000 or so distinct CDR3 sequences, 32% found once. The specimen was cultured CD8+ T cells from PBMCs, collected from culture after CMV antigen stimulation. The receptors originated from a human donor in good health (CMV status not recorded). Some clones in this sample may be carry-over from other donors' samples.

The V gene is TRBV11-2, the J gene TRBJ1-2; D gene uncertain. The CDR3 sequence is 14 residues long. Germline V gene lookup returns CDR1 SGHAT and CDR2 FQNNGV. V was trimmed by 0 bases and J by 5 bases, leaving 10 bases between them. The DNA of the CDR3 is TGTGCCAGCAGCTTAGACCCAGAGAGATATGGCTACACCTTC. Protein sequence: CASSLDPERYGYTF.

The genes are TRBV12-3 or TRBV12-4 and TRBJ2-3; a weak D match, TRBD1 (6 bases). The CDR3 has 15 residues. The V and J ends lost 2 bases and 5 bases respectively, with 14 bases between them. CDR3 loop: CASSLRAGDGDTQYF. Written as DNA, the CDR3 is TGTGCCAGCAGTTTAAGGGCAGGGGACGGAGATACGCAGTATTTT.

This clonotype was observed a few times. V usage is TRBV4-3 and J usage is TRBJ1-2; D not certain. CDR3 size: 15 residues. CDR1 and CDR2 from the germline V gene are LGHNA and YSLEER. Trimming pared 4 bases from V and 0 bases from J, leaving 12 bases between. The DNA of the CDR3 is TGCGCCAGCAGCCCCTGGGTTCGAGCTAACTATGGCTACACCTTC. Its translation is CASSPWVRANYGYTF.

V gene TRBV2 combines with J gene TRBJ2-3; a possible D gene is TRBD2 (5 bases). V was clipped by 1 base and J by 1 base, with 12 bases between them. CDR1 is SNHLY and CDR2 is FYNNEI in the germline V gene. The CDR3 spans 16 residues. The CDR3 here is CASSEEVSEGTDTQYF. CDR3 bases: TGTGCCAGCAGTGAAGAGGTTAGCGAGGGCACAGATACGCAGTATTTT.

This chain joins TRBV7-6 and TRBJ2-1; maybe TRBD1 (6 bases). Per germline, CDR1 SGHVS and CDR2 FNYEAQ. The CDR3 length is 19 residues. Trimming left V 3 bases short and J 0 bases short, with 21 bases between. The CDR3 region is CASSFIRDTTRRSYNEQFF. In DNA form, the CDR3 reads TGTGCCAGCAGCTTTATCCGGGACACTACAAGGCGCTCCTACAATGAGCAGTTCTTC. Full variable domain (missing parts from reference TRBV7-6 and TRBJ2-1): GAGVSQSPRYKVTKRGQDVALRCDPISGHVSLYWYRQALGQGPEFLTYFNYEAQQDKSGLPNDRFSAERPEGSISTLTIQRTEQRDSAMYRCASSFIRDTTRRSYNEQFFGPGTRLTVL.

For the CDR3, the DNA is TGCGCCAGCAGCCAAATCAGGGTTTCTAACTATGGCTACACCTTC. Protein sequence: CASSQIRVSNYGYTF. The V and J genes are TRBV4-1 and TRBJ1-2; the D gene is possibly TRBD1 (5 bases). Germline-derived CDR1 and CDR2 are MGHRA and YSYEKL. The CDR3 has 15 residues. V was shortened by 2 bases and J by 0 bases, with 10 bases between the two germline ends.

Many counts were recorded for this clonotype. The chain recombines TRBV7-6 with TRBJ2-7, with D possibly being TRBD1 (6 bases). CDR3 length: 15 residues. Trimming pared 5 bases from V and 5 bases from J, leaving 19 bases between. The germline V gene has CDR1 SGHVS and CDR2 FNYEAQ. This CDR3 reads CASSLTGLGNDEQYF. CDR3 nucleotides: TGTGCCAGCAGCCTGACAGGACTCGGTAATGACGAGCAGTACTTC.

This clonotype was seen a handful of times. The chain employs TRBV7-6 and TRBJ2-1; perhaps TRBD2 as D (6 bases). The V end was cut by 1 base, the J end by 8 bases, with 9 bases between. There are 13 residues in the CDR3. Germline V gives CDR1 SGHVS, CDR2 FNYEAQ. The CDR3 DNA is TGTGCCAGCAGCTTAGGGAGGGGCTATGAGCAGTTCTTC. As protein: CASSLGRGYEQFF.

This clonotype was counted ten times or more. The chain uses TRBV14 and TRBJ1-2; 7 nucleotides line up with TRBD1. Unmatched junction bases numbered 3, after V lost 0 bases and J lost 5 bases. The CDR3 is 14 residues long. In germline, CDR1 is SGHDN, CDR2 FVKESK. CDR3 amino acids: CASSQDNRGYGYTF. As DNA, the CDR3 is TGTGCCAGCAGCCAAGATAACAGGGGTTATGGCTACACCTTC.

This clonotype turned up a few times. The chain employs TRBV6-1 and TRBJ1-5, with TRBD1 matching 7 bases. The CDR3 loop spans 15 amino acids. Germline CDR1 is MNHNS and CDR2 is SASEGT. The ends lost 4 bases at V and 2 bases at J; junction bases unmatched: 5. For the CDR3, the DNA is TGTGCCAGCAGTGGACAGGGAGTTGGCAATCAGCCCCAGCATTTT. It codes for CASSGQGVGNQPQHF.

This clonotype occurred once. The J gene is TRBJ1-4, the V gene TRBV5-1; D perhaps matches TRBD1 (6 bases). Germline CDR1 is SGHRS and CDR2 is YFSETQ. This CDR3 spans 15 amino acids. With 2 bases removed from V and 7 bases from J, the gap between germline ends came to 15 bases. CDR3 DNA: TGCGCCAGCAGCTTTCAGGGGCCTGCCGGTGAAAAACTGTTTTTT. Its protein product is CASSFQGPAGEKLFF.

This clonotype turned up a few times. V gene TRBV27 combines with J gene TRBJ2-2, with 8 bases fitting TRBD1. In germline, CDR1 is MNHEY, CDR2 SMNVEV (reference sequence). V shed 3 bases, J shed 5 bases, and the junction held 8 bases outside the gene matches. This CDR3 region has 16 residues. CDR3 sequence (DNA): TGTGCCAGCAGTTTCCCTCGGGGACAGGCTACCGGGGAGCTGTTTTTT. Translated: CASSFPRGQATGELFF.

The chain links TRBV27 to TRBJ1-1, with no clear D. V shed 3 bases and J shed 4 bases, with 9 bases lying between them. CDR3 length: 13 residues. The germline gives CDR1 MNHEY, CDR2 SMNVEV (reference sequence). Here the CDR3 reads CASSFSTATEAFF. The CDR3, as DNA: TGTGCCAGCAGTTTTAGCACGGCCACTGAAGCTTTCTTT.

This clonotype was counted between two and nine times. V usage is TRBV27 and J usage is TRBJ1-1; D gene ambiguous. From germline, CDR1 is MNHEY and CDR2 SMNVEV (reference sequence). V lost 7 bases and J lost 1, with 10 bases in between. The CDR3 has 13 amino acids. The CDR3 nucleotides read TGTGCCAGCATAGGGAAAACGAACACTGAAGCTTTCTTT. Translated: CASIGKTNTEAFF.

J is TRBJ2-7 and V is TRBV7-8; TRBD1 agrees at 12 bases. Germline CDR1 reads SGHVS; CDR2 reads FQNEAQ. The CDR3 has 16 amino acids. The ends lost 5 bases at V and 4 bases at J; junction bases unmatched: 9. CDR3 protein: CASSGGTGGWLYEQYV. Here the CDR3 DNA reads TGTGCCAGCAGCGGAGGGACAGGGGGCTGGCTTTACGAGCAGTACGTC.

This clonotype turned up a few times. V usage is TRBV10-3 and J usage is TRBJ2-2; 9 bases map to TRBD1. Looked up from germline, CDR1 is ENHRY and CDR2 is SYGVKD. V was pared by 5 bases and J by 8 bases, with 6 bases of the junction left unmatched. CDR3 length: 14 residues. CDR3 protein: CAISPGQGSGELFF. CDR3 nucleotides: TGTGCCATCAGTCCGGGACAGGGATCGGGGGAGCTGTTTTTT.

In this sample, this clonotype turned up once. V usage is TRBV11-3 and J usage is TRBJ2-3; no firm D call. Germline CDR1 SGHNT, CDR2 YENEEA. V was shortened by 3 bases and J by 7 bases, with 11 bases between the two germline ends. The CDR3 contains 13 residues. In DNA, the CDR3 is TGTGCCAGCAGCTTTACTCTCTCAAATACGCAGTATTTT. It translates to CASSFTLSNTQYF.

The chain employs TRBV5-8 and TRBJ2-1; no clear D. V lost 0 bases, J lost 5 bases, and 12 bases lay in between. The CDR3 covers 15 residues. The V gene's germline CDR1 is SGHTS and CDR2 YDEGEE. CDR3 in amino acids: CASSLELGLNNEQFF. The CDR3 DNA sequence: TGTGCCAGCAGCTTGGAATTAGGGTTAAACAATGAGCAGTTCTTC.

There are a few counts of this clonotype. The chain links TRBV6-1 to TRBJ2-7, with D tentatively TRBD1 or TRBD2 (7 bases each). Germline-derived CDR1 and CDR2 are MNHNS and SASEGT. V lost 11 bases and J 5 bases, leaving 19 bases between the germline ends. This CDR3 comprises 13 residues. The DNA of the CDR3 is TGTGCCCGGGGGGACAGCCCCGCGGACGAGCAGTACTTC. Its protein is CARGDSPADEQYF.

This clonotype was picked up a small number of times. CDR3 in DNA: TGTGCCAGCAGCCCCAAGACGGGACAGGGATCAAATGAGCAGTTCTTC. Its protein is CASSPKTGQGSNEQFF. The V and J genes are TRBV7-9 and TRBJ2-1, with 9 bases identical to TRBD1. With 5 bases clipped from V and 7 bases from J, the junction kept 12 bases outside the gene matches. Germline V CDR1 and CDR2: SEHNR, FQNEAQ (reference sequence). The length of the CDR3 is 16 residues.

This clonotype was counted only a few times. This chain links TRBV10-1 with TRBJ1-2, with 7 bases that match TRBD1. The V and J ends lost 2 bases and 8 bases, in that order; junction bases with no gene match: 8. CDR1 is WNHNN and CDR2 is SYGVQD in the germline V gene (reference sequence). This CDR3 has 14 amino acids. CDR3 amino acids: CASSEEGGEGGYTF. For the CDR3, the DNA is TGCGCCAGCAGTGAGGAAGGGGGCGAAGGAGGCTACACCTTC.

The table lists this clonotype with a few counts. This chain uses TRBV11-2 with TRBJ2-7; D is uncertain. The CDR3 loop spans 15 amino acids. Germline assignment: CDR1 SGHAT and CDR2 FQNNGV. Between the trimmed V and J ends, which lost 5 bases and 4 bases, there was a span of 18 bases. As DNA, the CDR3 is TGTGCCAGCAGCCGAGTGGGTCCTTATAGGTACGAGCAGTACGTC. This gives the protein CASSRVGPYRYEQYV.

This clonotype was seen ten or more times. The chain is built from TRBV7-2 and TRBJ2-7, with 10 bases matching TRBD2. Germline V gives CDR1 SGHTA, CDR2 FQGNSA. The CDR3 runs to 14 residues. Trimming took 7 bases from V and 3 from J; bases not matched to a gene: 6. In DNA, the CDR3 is TGTGCCAGCAACCCAGGACTAGCGGTCTACGAGCAGTACTTC. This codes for CASNPGLAVYEQYF.

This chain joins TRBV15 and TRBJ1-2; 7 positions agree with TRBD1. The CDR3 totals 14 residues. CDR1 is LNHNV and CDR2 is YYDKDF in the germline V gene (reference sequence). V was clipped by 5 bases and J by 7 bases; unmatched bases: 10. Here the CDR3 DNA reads TGTGCCACCAGCGTCACGAGGGGGCGCGGTGGCTACACCTTC. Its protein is CATSVTRGRGGYTF.

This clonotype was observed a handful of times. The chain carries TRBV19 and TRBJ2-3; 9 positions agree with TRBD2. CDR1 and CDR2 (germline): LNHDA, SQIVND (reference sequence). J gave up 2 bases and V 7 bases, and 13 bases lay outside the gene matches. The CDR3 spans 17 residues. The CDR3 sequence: CASTPTFAGGATDTQYF. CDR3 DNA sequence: TGTGCCAGTACCCCGACGTTCGCGGGGGGGGCCACAGATACGCAGTATTTT.

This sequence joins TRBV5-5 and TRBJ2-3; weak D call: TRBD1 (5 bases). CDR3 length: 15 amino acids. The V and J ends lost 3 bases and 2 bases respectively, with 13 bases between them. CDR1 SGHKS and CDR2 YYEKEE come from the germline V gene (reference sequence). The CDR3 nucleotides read TGTGCCAGCAGCTACAGGCGGCCCACCACAGATACGCAGTATTTT. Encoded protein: CASSYRRPTTDTQYF.

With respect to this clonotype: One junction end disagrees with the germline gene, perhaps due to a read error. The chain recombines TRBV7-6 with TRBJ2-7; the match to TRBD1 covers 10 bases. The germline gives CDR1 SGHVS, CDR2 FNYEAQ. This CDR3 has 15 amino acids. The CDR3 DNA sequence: TGTGTCAGCAGCAGTTCCGGGACAGGGGCCCACGAGCAGTACTTC. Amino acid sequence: CVSSSSGTGAHEQYF.